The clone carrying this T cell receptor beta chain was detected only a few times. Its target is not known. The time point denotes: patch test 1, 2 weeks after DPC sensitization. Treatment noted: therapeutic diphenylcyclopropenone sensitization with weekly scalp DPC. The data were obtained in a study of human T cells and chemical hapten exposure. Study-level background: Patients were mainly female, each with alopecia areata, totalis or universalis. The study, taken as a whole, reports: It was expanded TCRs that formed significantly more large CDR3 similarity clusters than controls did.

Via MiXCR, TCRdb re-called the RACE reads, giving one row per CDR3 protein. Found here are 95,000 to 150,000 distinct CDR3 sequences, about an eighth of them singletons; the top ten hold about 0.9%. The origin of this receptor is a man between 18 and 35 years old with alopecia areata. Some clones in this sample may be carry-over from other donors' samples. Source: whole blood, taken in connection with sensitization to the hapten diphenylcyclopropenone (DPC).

CDR3 bases: TGTGCCAGCTCATTAGCGGGGGCCCTTTCGGAGACCCAGTACTTC. Amino acids: CASSLAGALSETQYF. The J gene is TRBJ2-5, the V gene TRBV18; the match to TRBD2 covers 9 bases. CDR3 length: 15 amino acids. J lost 5 bases, V lost 5 bases, and 9 bases had no gene match. The germline gives CDR1 KGHSH, CDR2 LQKENI.